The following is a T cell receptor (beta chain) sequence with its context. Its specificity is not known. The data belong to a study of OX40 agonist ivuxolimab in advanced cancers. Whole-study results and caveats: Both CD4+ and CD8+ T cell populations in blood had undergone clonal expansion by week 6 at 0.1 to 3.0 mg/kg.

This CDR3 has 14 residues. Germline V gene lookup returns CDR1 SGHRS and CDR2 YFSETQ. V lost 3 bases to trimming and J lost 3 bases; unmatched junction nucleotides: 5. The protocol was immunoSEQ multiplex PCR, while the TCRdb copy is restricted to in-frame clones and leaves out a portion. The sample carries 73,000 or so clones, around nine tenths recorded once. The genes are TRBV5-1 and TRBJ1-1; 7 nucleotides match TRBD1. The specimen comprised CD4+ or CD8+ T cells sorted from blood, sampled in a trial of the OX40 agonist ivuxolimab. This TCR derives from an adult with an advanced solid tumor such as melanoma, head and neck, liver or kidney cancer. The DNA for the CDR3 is TGCGCCAGCAGCTCGGGACAGCTAGACACTGAAGCTTTCTTT. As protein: CASSSGQLDTEAFF.